This T cell receptor beta chain was sequenced in a study of CD8+ T cells in alopecia areata. The study's findings and limits: The link between baseline CD8+ expansion and response remains uncertain with one nonresponder. Compared with mice, patients displayed less clear TCR sharing, possibly for HLA-related reasons. Scalp clonality and expanded CD8+ clones among the top 100 fell significantly with tofacitinib. Sequence data from scalp samples additionally include resident alphabeta T cells of normal skin.

RNA, once extracted, was reverse transcribed into cDNA for use as the sequencing template. Sequencing used immunoSEQ multiplex PCR; TCRdb keeps in-frame clones, though not all of them. This table has 150,000 to 200,000 clones, over 55% appearing once. Documented treatment: oral pan-JAK inhibitor, 5-10 mg twice daily. Of note for this clone: Its antigen is unidentified.

The CDR3 contains 13 residues. Germline V gene lookup returns CDR1 GTSNPN and CDR2 SVGIG (reference sequence). V shed 5 bases and J shed 5 bases, with 15 bases lying between them. J is TRBJ1-1 and V is TRBV30, with D maybe TRBD1 (5 bases). Material: CD4+ T cells sorted from blood, obtained at week 24, from a patient treated with tofacitinib. The receptor was derived from a human donor with alopecia areata. The CDR3 region is CAWERGGRTEAFF. The CDR3 bases are TGTGCCTGGGAAAGGGGAGGTCGGACTGAAGCTTTCTTT.